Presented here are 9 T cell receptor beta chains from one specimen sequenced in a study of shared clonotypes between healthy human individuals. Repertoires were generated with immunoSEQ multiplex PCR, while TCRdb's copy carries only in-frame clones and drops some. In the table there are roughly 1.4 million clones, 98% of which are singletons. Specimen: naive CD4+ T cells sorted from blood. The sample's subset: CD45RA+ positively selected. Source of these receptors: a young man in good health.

The CDR3 nucleotides are TGTGCAAGTCGCTTAAGGGGGGAGCGAGAGACCCAGTACTTC. Translation: CASRLRGERETQYF. The chain couples TRBV12-2 to TRBJ2-5. TRBV12-2 represents a pseudogene. The CDR3 contains 14 residues.

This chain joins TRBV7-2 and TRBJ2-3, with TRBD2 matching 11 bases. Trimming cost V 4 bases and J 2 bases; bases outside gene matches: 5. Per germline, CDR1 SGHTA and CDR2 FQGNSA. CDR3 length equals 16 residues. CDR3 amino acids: CASSSGLAGPTDTQYF. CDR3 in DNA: TGTGCCAGCAGCTCTGGACTAGCGGGCCCCACAGATACGCAGTATTTT. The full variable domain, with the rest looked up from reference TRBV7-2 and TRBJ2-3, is GAGVSQSPSNKVTEKGKDVELRCDPISGHTALYWYRQSLGQGLEFLIYFQGNSAPDKSGLPSDRFSAERTGGSVSTLTIQRTQQEDSAVYLCASSSGLAGPTDTQYFGPGTRLTVL.

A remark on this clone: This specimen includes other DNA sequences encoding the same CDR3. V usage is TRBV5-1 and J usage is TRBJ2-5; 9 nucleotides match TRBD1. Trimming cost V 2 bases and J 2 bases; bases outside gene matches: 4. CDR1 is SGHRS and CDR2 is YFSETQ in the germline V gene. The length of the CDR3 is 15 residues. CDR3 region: CASSFRDRVQETQYF. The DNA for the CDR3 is TGCGCCAGCAGCTTCCGGGACAGGGTACAAGAGACCCAGTACTTC.

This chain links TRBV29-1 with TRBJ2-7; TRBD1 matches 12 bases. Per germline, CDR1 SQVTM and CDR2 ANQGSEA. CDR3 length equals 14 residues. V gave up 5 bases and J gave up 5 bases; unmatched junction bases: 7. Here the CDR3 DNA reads TGCAGCGTTCAGAGGGACAGGGGGCTCCACGAGCAGTACTTC. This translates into CSVQRDRGLHEQYF.

For the CDR3, the DNA is TGTGCCAGCAGCGTAGATCTCCCGGGAGGGTCTAATGAAAAACTGTTTTTT. Amino acid sequence: CASSVDLPGGSNEKLFF. The chain uses TRBV9 and TRBJ1-4; D is undetermined. Per germline, CDR1 SGDLS and CDR2 YYNGEE. The CDR3 runs to 17 residues. With 0 bases removed from V and 3 bases from J, the gap between germline ends came to 15 bases.

The CDR3 DNA reads TGTGCCAGCACCCCGGGGGAGGGGCTCTACAGCAATGAGCAGTTCTTC. Protein: CASTPGEGLYSNEQFF. The gene calls are TRBV5-4 and TRBJ2-1, with 7 bases lining up with TRBD2. The CDR3 is 16 amino acids. Germline assignment: CDR1 SGHNT and CDR2 YYREEE (reference sequence). Germline trimming cut 6 bases from V and 6 bases from J; bases unmatched to any gene: 15.

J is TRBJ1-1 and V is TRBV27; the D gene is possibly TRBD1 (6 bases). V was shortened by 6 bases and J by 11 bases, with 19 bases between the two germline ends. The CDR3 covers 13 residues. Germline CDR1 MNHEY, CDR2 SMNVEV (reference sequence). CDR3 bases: TGTGCCAGCAGACCTCTTCAACAGGGTTGGGCTTTCTTT. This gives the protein CASRPLQQGWAFF.

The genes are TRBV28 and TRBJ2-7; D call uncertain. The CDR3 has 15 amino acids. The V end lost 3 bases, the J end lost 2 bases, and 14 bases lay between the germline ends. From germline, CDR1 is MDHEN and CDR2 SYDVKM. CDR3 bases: TGTGCCAGCAGTTTGGCTGGCGGCGGCCCCTACGAGCAGTACTTC. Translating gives CASSLAGGGPYEQYF.

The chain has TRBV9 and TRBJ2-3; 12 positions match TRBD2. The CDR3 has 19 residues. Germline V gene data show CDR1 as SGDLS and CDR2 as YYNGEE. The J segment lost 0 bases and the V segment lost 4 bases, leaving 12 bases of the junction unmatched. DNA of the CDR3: TGTGCCAGCAGCTTACGACTAGCGGGAGTTTCCTCAAGCACAGATACGCAGTATTTT. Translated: CASSLRLAGVSSSTDTQYF.